Only a few counts were recorded for the clone carrying this TCR beta chain. This record comes from a study of identical twins. The V gene's germline CDR1 is ENHRY and CDR2 SYGVKD. CDR3 length equals 17 residues. J gave up 7 bases and V 6 bases, and 15 bases lay outside the gene matches. From the 5' RACE reads, TCRdb called clonotypes with MiXCR, one entry per CDR3 protein. Among some 500,000 distinct CDR3 sequences, about 13% were seen once, and the ten largest hold approximately 1%. The data also belong to a second study, concerning yellow fever vaccine responses in identical twins.

This chain uses TRBV10-3 with TRBJ1-2; TRBD1 matches at 12 bases. The material sequenced was CD4+ T cells sorted from blood. This TCR came from a woman between 18 and 30 years old in good health. The CDR3 is CAIRRSPGTGGPGGYTF. DNA of the CDR3: TGTGCCATCAGGAGATCACCCGGGACAGGGGGCCCGGGTGGCTACACCTTC.